The 29 T cell receptor beta chains presented below share a single source sample, sequenced in a study of CD8 T cells in Susac syndrome (dated by TCRdb to between 2018 and 2021). The library was generated by the immunoSEQ multiplex PCR assay. RNA was extracted using the RNeasy kit, and about 0.45 to 1 ug of the RNA was reverse transcribed with random hexamers. In-frame beta chains were kept once TCRdb had trimmed the public reads at Q25 with fastp and called clones with MiXCR. Entries are consolidated by CDR3 protein sequence, retaining the most common genes and DNA. Counted in this sample were approximately 140,000 distinct CDR3 sequences; around 80% of them appeared once. Of the sample, about 0.51% is held by the ten largest clones. Sequencing was performed on CD8+ T cells from PBMCs. The receptors were gathered from a human donor with multiple sclerosis.

The chain recombines TRBV13 with TRBJ2-5; unclear D gene. The germline V gene has CDR1 PRHDT and CDR2 FYEKMQ (reference sequence). V was clipped by 5 bases and J by 4 bases, with 11 bases between them. This CDR3 region has 13 residues. Here the CDR3 DNA reads TGTGCCAGCAGCGGTACCAAGGGAGAGACCCAGTACTTC. Protein sequence: CASSGTKGETQYF.

V and J are TRBV5-1 and TRBJ2-1, with 8 bases matching TRBD2. Germline trimming cut 1 base from V and 7 bases from J; bases unmatched to any gene: 10. CDR1 and CDR2 from the germline V gene are SGHRS and YFSETQ. This CDR3 contains 16 residues. CDR3 sequence (DNA): TGCGCCAGCAGCTTGAAACTAGCGGTGGGGTGGAATGAGCAGTTCTTC. Its translation is CASSLKLAVGWNEQFF. The full variable domain, its missing parts supplied by reference TRBV5-1 and TRBJ2-1, is KAGVTQTPRYLIKTRGQQVTLSCSPISGHRSVSWYQQTPGQGLQFLFEYFSETQRNKGNFPGRFSGRQFSNSRSEMNVSTLELGDSALYLCASSLKLAVGWNEQFFGPGTRLTVL.

The chain joins TRBV19 to TRBJ2-2; D unclear. Trimming removed 3 bases from V and 5 bases from J, with 1 base in between. The CDR3 length is 11 residues. The V gene's germline CDR1 is LNHDA and CDR2 SQIVND (reference sequence). In DNA, the CDR3 is TGTGCCAGTAGTATGACCGGGGAGCTGTTTTTT. Its protein is CASSMTGELFF.

The V and J genes are TRBV4-3 and TRBJ2-4; unclear D gene. The length of the CDR3 is 17 residues. V was shortened by 0 bases and J by 1 base, with 13 bases between the two germline ends. The germline V gene encodes CDR1 LGHNA and CDR2 YSLEER. The CDR3 reads CASSQDRALQAKNIQYF. In DNA form, the CDR3 reads TGCGCCAGCAGCCAAGATAGGGCTTTACAGGCCAAAAACATTCAGTACTTC.

On this clonotype itself: The junction departs from the called germline gene at one end, perhaps through a read error. CDR3 region: CASSTPRTSGVYNEQFF. The CDR3 DNA follows: TGTGCCAGCAGTACACCCCGGACTAGCGGGGTCTACAATGAGCAGTTCTTC. The V call is TRBV19, the J call TRBJ2-1; 12 bases match TRBD2. Per germline, CDR1 LNHDA and CDR2 SQIVND (reference sequence). This CDR3 contains 17 residues.

The table lists this clonotype with a few counts. This chain connects TRBV4-1 to TRBJ1-2, with D perhaps TRBD1 (5 bases). The CDR3 totals 15 residues. Per the germline V gene, CDR1 is MGHRA and CDR2 is YSYEKL. Trimming left V 0 bases short and J 4 bases short, with 12 bases between. This CDR3 reads CASSQDRSGSYGYTF. The CDR3 region has the DNA TGCGCCAGCAGCCAAGATAGGTCAGGGAGCTATGGCTACACCTTC.

The genes are TRBV27 and TRBJ2-3; no clear D. Trimming pared 5 bases from V and 2 bases from J, leaving 2 bases between. CDR1 and CDR2 (germline): MNHEY, SMNVEV (reference sequence). The CDR3 consists of 11 residues. The CDR3 sequence: CASSTTDTQYF. CDR3 sequence (DNA): TGTGCCAGCAGTACCACAGATACGCAGTATTTT.

V usage is TRBV6-1 and J usage is TRBJ1-2, with D perhaps TRBD1 (6 bases). This CDR3 is built from 15 residues. Trimming removed 8 bases from V and 4 bases from J, with 20 bases in between. The germline V gene encodes CDR1 MNHNS and CDR2 SASEGT. CDR3 DNA sequence: TGTGCCAGCGGAGGATACAGGGAGACATCCTATGGCTACACCTTC. It translates to CASGGYRETSYGYTF.

The rearrangement links TRBV2 to TRBJ1-1; possibly TRBD1 for D (5 bases). Per germline, CDR1 SNHLY and CDR2 FYNNEI. Trimming removed 6 bases at V and 5 bases at J, with 13 bases between. The CDR3 extends over 13 amino acids. The CDR3 nucleotides read TGTGCCAGCAGCGTTACAGGAATTACTGAAGCTTTCTTT. The encoded protein is CASSVTGITEAFF.

This clonotype was seen just once. CDR3 DNA: TGTGCCAGTAGTATAGCAGGCAGAGCTATATCTCCCCTCCACTTT. This translates into CASSIAGRAISPLHF. The V call is TRBV19, the J call TRBJ1-6; D unclear. Germline CDR1 reads LNHDA; CDR2 reads SQIVND (reference sequence). V was shortened by 1 base and J by 13 bases, with 17 bases between the two germline ends. CDR3 length equals 15 residues.

The chain carries TRBV4-1 and TRBJ2-1, with D maybe TRBD1 (6 bases). This CDR3 has 17 residues. Germline V lookup: CDR1 MGHRA, CDR2 YSYEKL. Trimming stripped 1 base from V and 8 bases from J, with 21 bases between. CDR3 region: CASSQALPGTPRDEQFF. As DNA, the CDR3 is TGCGCCAGCAGCCAAGCGCTACCCGGGACACCAAGAGATGAGCAGTTCTTC.

The chain has TRBV14 and TRBJ1-2; D is undetermined. From germline, CDR1 is SGHDN and CDR2 FVKESK. The CDR3 has 15 residues. V lost 0 bases to trimming and J lost 3 bases, with 11 bases between them. As DNA, the CDR3 is TGTGCCAGCAGCCAAGATGGCTCGACATACTATGGCTACACCTTC. Translating it yields CASSQDGSTYYGYTF. Complete variable domain (other parts from reference TRBV14 and TRBJ1-2): EAGVTQFPSHSVIEKGQTVTLRCDPISGHDNLYWYRRVMGKEIKFLLHFVKESKQDESGMPNNRFLAERTGGTYSTLKVQPAELEDSGVYFCASSQDGSTYYGYTFGSGTRLTVV.

The chain combines TRBV11-3 with TRBJ2-2, with 11 bases identical to TRBD2. The CDR3 is 19 residues long. The J segment lost 1 base and the V segment lost 5 bases, leaving 12 bases of the junction unmatched. Germline CDR1 is SGHNT and CDR2 is YENEEA. The CDR3: CASSPSGLAAIMNTGELFF. The CDR3 DNA reads TGTGCCAGCAGCCCGTCGGGACTAGCGGCAATAATGAACACCGGGGAGCTGTTTTTT.

V usage is TRBV6-2 or TRBV6-3 and J usage is TRBJ2-1; D not certain. V was trimmed by 0 bases and J by 8 bases, leaving 5 bases between them. This CDR3 has 12 amino acids. Germline-derived CDR1 and CDR2 are MNHEY and SVGEGT. CDR3 residues: CASSYSVDEQFF. In DNA form, the CDR3 reads TGTGCCAGCAGTTACTCGGTGGATGAGCAGTTCTTC.

Written as DNA, the CDR3 is TGTGCCAGCAGCCTTAATATCGGACAGGGTTTATTGAGCGGGAGAAGGACCTACAATGAGCAGTTCTTC. This sequence encodes CASSLNIGQGLLSGRRTYNEQFF. The chain couples TRBV7-3 to TRBJ2-1; D is perhaps TRBD1 or TRBD2 (8 bases each). This CDR3 contains 23 residues. The germline V gene encodes CDR1 SGHTA and CDR2 FQGTGA. The V and J ends lost 5 bases and 2 bases respectively, with 37 bases between them.

The rearrangement links TRBV7-3 to TRBJ2-1; the D gene is possibly TRBD1 (5 bases). This CDR3 region has 13 residues. The germline CDR1 and CDR2 sequences are SGHTA and FQGTGA. V dropped 5 bases and J dropped 3 bases, with 8 bases sitting between them. The CDR3 DNA reads TGTGCCAGCAGCGCCGACAGCTACAATGAGCAGTTCTTC. Translation gives CASSADSYNEQFF.

The chain combines TRBV25-1 with TRBJ2-2; D assignment may be TRBD1 or TRBD2 (6 bases each). The CDR3 length is 16 residues. Germline CDR1 MGHDK, CDR2 SYGVNS. V lost 1 base, J lost 5 bases, and 14 bases lay in between. The CDR3 loop is CASSELGGLKTGELFF. The CDR3 DNA sequence: TGTGCCAGCAGTGAATTGGGGGGCCTGAAAACCGGGGAGCTGTTTTTT. Complete variable domain (other parts from reference TRBV25-1 and TRBJ2-2): EADIYQTPRYLVIGTGKKITLECSQTMGHDKMYWYQQDPGMELHLIHYSYGVNSTEKGDLSSESTVSRIRTEHFPLTLESARPSHTSQYLCASSELGGLKTGELFFGEGSRLTVL.

J is TRBJ2-3 and V is TRBV14, with a possible D match to TRBD1 (6 bases). The CDR3 sequence is 15 residues long. Germline lookup yields CDR1 SGHDN and CDR2 FVKESK. Between the trimmed V and J ends, which lost 4 bases and 4 bases, there was a span of 15 bases. CDR3 nucleotide sequence: TGTGCCAGCAGCCCTACTCACAGGGAACCAGATACGCAGTATTTT. It specifies CASSPTHREPDTQYF.

The chain combines TRBV6-1 with TRBJ1-1; D call uncertain. Germline lookup yields CDR1 MNHNS and CDR2 SASEGT. Trimming took off 7 bases at V and 0 bases at J, with 12 bases between the two ends. The CDR3 runs to 14 residues. The CDR3 spells CASKEDGMNTEAFF. CDR3 nucleotide sequence: TGTGCCAGCAAAGAGGACGGTATGAACACTGAAGCTTTCTTT.

The chain links TRBV7-8 to TRBJ1-4; 10 nucleotides match TRBD1. The V segment lost 3 bases and the J segment 7 bases; nucleotides outside the gene matches: 8. CDR1 SGHVS and CDR2 FQNEAQ come from the germline V gene. The CDR3 is made up of 16 amino acids. The chain's CDR3 is CASSFGGQGSSEKLFF. The CDR3 coding sequence is TGTGCCAGCAGCTTTGGGGGACAGGGGAGCTCTGAAAAACTGTTTTTT.

This chain joins TRBV5-5 and TRBJ1-5, with unresolved D. Trimming left V 2 bases short and J 5 bases short, with 11 bases between. The CDR3 contains 14 residues. Germline assignment: CDR1 SGHKS and CDR2 YYEKEE (reference sequence). This CDR3 reads CASSFIHGHQPQHF. As DNA, the CDR3 is TGTGCCAGCAGCTTTATCCATGGACATCAGCCCCAGCATTTT.

This clonotype occurred a few times. The chain links TRBV19 to TRBJ1-5, with a possible D match to TRBD1 (5 bases). Trimming left V 5 bases short and J 2 bases short, with 16 bases between. The germline CDR1 and CDR2 sequences are LNHDA and SQIVND (reference sequence). CDR3 size: 16 residues. In DNA form, the CDR3 reads TGTGCCAGTAGTTGGGACTCCACTGGCGGCAATCAGCCCCAGCATTTT. Translated, it gives CASSWDSTGGNQPQHF.

The V gene is TRBV29-1, the J gene TRBJ1-2; 7 bases map to TRBD1. This CDR3 has 12 amino acids. Germline CDR1 and CDR2: SQVTM and ANQGSEA. The J segment lost 6 bases and the V segment lost 6 bases, leaving 7 bases of the junction unmatched. CDR3 DNA: TGCAGCGTAGCCGGGACAGTCGATGGCTACACCTTC. This codes for CSVAGTVDGYTF.

This clonotype was found once. This chain joins TRBV6-1 and TRBJ2-7; the D gene is possibly TRBD1 (5 bases). Trimming removed 5 bases at V and 5 bases at J, with 16 bases between. Germline V lookup: CDR1 MNHNS, CDR2 SASEGT. This CDR3 region has 14 residues. The CDR3 DNA reads as TGTGCCAGCAGTTCCCCGGACATCGGGCACGAGCAGTACTTC. This codes for CASSSPDIGHEQYF.

This clonotype was seen more than once but under ten times. The chain uses TRBV6-1 and TRBJ2-7; D not resolved. The CDR3 is 14 residues long. With 4 bases removed from V and 3 bases from J, the gap between germline ends came to 13 bases. Germline CDR1 is MNHNS and CDR2 is SASEGT. The CDR3 DNA reads as TGTGCCAGCAGTGGAGAGGCGCTGATCTACGAGCAGTACGTC. Translated: CASSGEALIYEQYV.

The chain uses TRBV7-8 and TRBJ1-2; weak D call: TRBD1 (5 bases). Trimming stripped 4 bases from V and 4 bases from J, with 19 bases between. The CDR3 runs to 16 residues. Germline CDR1 SGHVS, CDR2 FQNEAQ. The CDR3: CASSSGAADPIYGYTF. CDR3 DNA sequence: TGTGCCAGCAGCTCCGGGGCGGCGGACCCAATCTATGGCTACACCTTC.

V and J are TRBV7-9 and TRBJ2-7, with TRBD1 matching over 8 bases. V lost 2 bases to trimming and J lost 3 bases; unmatched junction nucleotides: 9. Germline CDR1 SEHNR, CDR2 FQNEAQ (reference sequence). This CDR3 is 16 amino acids long. The CDR3 loop is CASSLSGWGQDYEQYF. In DNA, the CDR3 is TGTGCCAGCAGCTTATCAGGGTGGGGACAGGACTACGAGCAGTACTTC. Filled out from reference TRBV7-9 and TRBJ2-7, the complete variable domain reads DTGVSQNPRHKITKRGQNVTFRCDPISEHNRLYWYRQTLGQGPEFLTYFQNEAQLEKSRLLSDRFSAERPKGSFSTLEIQRTEQGDSAMYLCASSLSGWGQDYEQYFGPGTRLTVT.

In regard to this clonotype: A junction end diverges from the germline sequence, so it may reflect a read error. The chain uses TRBV7-9 and TRBJ2-5, with D perhaps matching TRBD1 (6 bases). Germline V CDR1 and CDR2: SEHNR, FQNEAQ (reference sequence). The CDR3 loop spans 15 amino acids. CDR3 in amino acids: CASRLGYRERETQYF. CDR3 sequence (DNA): TGTGCCAGCAGATTAGGTTACAGGGAAAGGGAGACCCAGTACTTC.

In its sample, this clonotype was seen once. The chain joins TRBV6-2 or TRBV6-3 to TRBJ2-1, with TRBD1 identical over 8 bases. Unmatched junction bases numbered 8, after V lost 5 bases and J lost 2 bases. There are 16 residues in the CDR3. CDR1 and CDR2 (germline): MNHEY, SVGEGT. CDR3 nucleotides: TGTGCCAGCAGTGGGGCGCAGGGGGCGACCTACAATGAGCAGTTCTTC. Translating gives CASSGAQGATYNEQFF.